These T cell receptor beta chains were read from a single sample in a study of blood T cell repertoires in COVID-19. Sequenced by immunoSEQ multiplex PCR; TCRdb stores in-frame clones only, minus some. The sample has 84,000 or so clones, around three quarters seen once; the top ten hold 15% to 20%. The sample was peripheral blood. The source is a woman of 80 years or more with acute or convalescent COVID-19. CDR3s include the opening cysteine and the closing phenylalanine or tryptophan. A D gene is named only where the DNA matches it firmly. Size values are once, few and many counts, or a class for expanded clones, and some rows have none.

j_call: TRBJ2-5
v_call: TRBV24-1
clone_size: once
d_call: TRBD1
cdr3_nt: TGTGCCACCAGTGATCCCCCATCCGGACAGGGTTTTGAGACCCAGTACTTC
cdr3_aa: CATSDPPSGQGFETQYF

j_call: TRBJ2-7
v_call: TRBV30
clone_size: -
d_call: -
cdr3_nt: TGTGCCTGGAGTGTTGTCAGCTACGAGCAGTACTTC
cdr3_aa: CAWSVVSYEQYF

j_call: TRBJ2-7
v_call: TRBV27
clone_size: -
d_call: -
cdr3_nt: TGTGCCAGCAGTTTGGGCAGGGGCGAGCAGTACTTC
cdr3_aa: CASSLGRGEQYF

j_call: TRBJ2-1
v_call: TRBV18
clone_size: -
d_call: TRBD2
cdr3_nt: TGTGCCAGCTCACCTTCTAGCGGGGGCCCTCGGGATGAGCAGTTCTTC
cdr3_aa: CASSPSSGGPRDEQFF

j_call: TRBJ1-3
v_call: TRBV19
clone_size: -
d_call: -
cdr3_nt: TGTGCCAGTAGTATCCACAGGGATGGAAACACCATATATTTT
cdr3_aa: CASSIHRDGNTIYF

j_call: TRBJ2-2
v_call: TRBV11-2
clone_size: -
d_call: -
cdr3_nt: TGTGCCAGCAGCTTACTCTCCACCGGGGAGCTGTTTTTT
cdr3_aa: CASSLLSTGELFF

j_call: TRBJ2-7
v_call: TRBV6-6
clone_size: once
d_call: TRBD2
cdr3_nt: TGTGCCAGCAGGACTAGCGGGGTCTCCTACGAGCAGTACTTC
cdr3_aa: CASRTSGVSYEQYF

j_call: TRBJ2-7
v_call: TRBV7-2
clone_size: few
d_call: -
cdr3_nt: TGTGCCAGCAGCTTACGACAGGCGAGCTACGAGCAGTACTTC
cdr3_aa: CASSLRQASYEQYF

j_call: TRBJ2-7
v_call: TRBV5-1
clone_size: few
d_call: TRBD2
cdr3_nt: TGCGCCAGCAGCTTGGTTACGGGAGGGCCTGGGTACGAGCAGTACTTC
cdr3_aa: CASSLVTGGPGYEQYF

j_call: TRBJ1-6
v_call: TRBV6-6
clone_size: -
d_call: -
cdr3_nt: TGTGCCAGCAGTCGACTGAGGACAGCGGAAATATGGAATTCACCCCTCCACTTT
cdr3_aa: CASSRLRTAEIWNSPLHF

j_call: TRBJ2-3
v_call: TRBV12-1
clone_size: -
d_call: -
cdr3_nt: TGTGCCAGCAGCCCCCATACAGGGGGCACAGATACGCAGTATTTT
cdr3_aa: CASSPHTGGTDTQYF

j_call: TRBJ2-3
v_call: TRBV10-1
clone_size: -
d_call: TRBD2
cdr3_nt: TGCGCCAGCAGCTCCACCGGGACTAGCGTTACAGATACGCAGTATTTT
cdr3_aa: CASSSTGTSVTDTQYF

j_call: TRBJ2-5
v_call: TRBV5-1
clone_size: few
d_call: -
cdr3_nt: TGCGCCAGCAGTGACAGCCAAGAGACCCAGTACTTC
cdr3_aa: CASSDSQETQYF

j_call: TRBJ1-4
v_call: TRBV7-6
clone_size: -
d_call: -
cdr3_nt: TGTGCCAGCAGCTTAGGGTGGAGGGGCCGAAATGAAAAACTGTTTTTT
cdr3_aa: CASSLGWRGRNEKLFF

j_call: TRBJ1-1
v_call: TRBV11-2
clone_size: -
d_call: TRBD1
cdr3_nt: TGTGCCAGCAGCTTAAAGAGGACAGGGAACACTGAAGCTTTCTTT
cdr3_aa: CASSLKRTGNTEAFF

j_call: TRBJ1-4
v_call: TRBV27
clone_size: -
d_call: TRBD1
cdr3_nt: TGTGCCAGCAGTCACCGACAGGGGAGGGAAAAACTGTTTTTT
cdr3_aa: CASSHRQGREKLFF

j_call: TRBJ1-2
v_call: TRBV25-1
clone_size: -
d_call: TRBD1
cdr3_nt: TGTGCCAGCAGTGGACAGGGGCAGGGGGACTATGGCTACACCTTC
cdr3_aa: CASSGQGQGDYGYTF

j_call: TRBJ2-3
v_call: TRBV10-2
clone_size: -
d_call: -
cdr3_nt: TGCGCCAGCAGTCTACAGGGTGCCACAGATACGCAGTATTTT
cdr3_aa: CASSLQGATDTQYF

j_call: TRBJ2-7
v_call: TRBV5-1
clone_size: few
d_call: TRBD1
cdr3_nt: TGCGCCAGCGCAAAGGGGGCTACTATGGGCTACGAGCAGTACTTC
cdr3_aa: CASAKGATMGYEQYF

j_call: TRBJ2-2
v_call: TRBV7-7
clone_size: -
d_call: TRBD1
cdr3_nt: TGTGCCAGCAGCTTAGCGTGGGACAGGGCGAACACCGGGGAGCTGTTTTTT
cdr3_aa: CASSLAWDRANTGELFF

j_call: TRBJ2-5
v_call: TRBV11-2
clone_size: once
d_call: TRBD2
cdr3_nt: TGTGCCAGCAGCGTCGGGACTAACCAAGAGACCCAGTACTTC
cdr3_aa: CASSVGTNQETQYF

j_call: TRBJ1-3
v_call: TRBV18
clone_size: -
d_call: -
cdr3_nt: TGTGCCAGCCTTAGGGGAGGCACTGGAAACACCATATATTTT
cdr3_aa: CASLRGGTGNTIYF

j_call: TRBJ1-2
v_call: TRBV4-1
clone_size: -
d_call: TRBD1
cdr3_nt: TGCGCCAGCAGCCAAGATGACAGGGACTATGGCTACACCTTC
cdr3_aa: CASSQDDRDYGYTF

j_call: TRBJ1-2
v_call: TRBV3-1/TRBV3-2
clone_size: -
d_call: TRBD1
cdr3_nt: TGTGCCAGCAGCCTCCGGACAGGGAGAAGTGGCTACACCTTC
cdr3_aa: CASSLRTGRSGYTF

j_call: TRBJ2-3
v_call: TRBV29-1
clone_size: once
d_call: TRBD2
cdr3_nt: TGCAGCGTCGAAGGGACTAGCGGCACAGATACGCAGTATTTT
cdr3_aa: CSVEGTSGTDTQYF

j_call: TRBJ2-7
v_call: TRBV18
clone_size: once
d_call: TRBD1
cdr3_nt: TGTGCCAGCTCACCGCCGGGACAGGGGTCCTACGAGCAGTACTTC
cdr3_aa: CASSPPGQGSYEQYF

j_call: TRBJ2-7
v_call: TRBV5-4
clone_size: -
d_call: TRBD1
cdr3_nt: TGTGCCAGCAGCTCCGGACAGGGCACCTACGAGCAGTACTTC
cdr3_aa: CASSSGQGTYEQYF

j_call: TRBJ2-7
v_call: TRBV7-8
clone_size: -
d_call: TRBD2
cdr3_nt: TGTGCCAGCAGCTTTGGGACTAGCGGGAGCTCCTACGAGCAGTACTTC
cdr3_aa: CASSFGTSGSSYEQYF

j_call: TRBJ2-3
v_call: TRBV7-7
clone_size: -
d_call: TRBD1
cdr3_nt: TGTGCCAGCAGCCCACTGACAGGGGGCACAGATACGCAGTATTTT
cdr3_aa: CASSPLTGGTDTQYF

j_call: TRBJ2-1
v_call: TRBV27
clone_size: once
d_call: TRBD1
cdr3_nt: TGTGCCAGCAGTCTTAGACAGGGCAGCTCCTACAATGAGCAGTTCTTC
cdr3_aa: CASSLRQGSSYNEQFF

j_call: TRBJ1-5
v_call: TRBV2
clone_size: -
d_call: TRBD1
cdr3_nt: TGTGCCAGCAACCAACAGGGGAGCAATCAGCCCCAGCATTTT
cdr3_aa: CASNQQGSNQPQHF

j_call: TRBJ1-1
v_call: TRBV30
clone_size: once
d_call: -
cdr3_nt: TGTGCCCTGGAGAGGGAGACTGAAGCTTTCTTT
cdr3_aa: CALERETEAFF

j_call: TRBJ1-1
v_call: TRBV7-9
clone_size: -
d_call: TRBD1
cdr3_nt: TGTGCCAGCAGCTCTCAGGGGGAGGCTGAAGCTTTCTTT
cdr3_aa: CASSSQGEAEAFF

j_call: TRBJ2-2
v_call: TRBV9
clone_size: -
d_call: -
cdr3_nt: TGTGCCAGCAGCCAAACAGGGCTCGACACCGGGGAGCTGTTTTTT
cdr3_aa: CASSQTGLDTGELFF

j_call: TRBJ2-7
v_call: TRBV27
clone_size: -
d_call: TRBD1
cdr3_nt: TGTGCCAGCAGTTTAAAAACAGGGGGGACCTACGAGCAGTACTTC
cdr3_aa: CASSLKTGGTYEQYF

j_call: TRBJ2-7
v_call: TRBV5-1
clone_size: few
d_call: TRBD2
cdr3_nt: TGCGCCAGCAGCCTACCCGGGACTAGCGGGAGGGAGCAGTACTTC
cdr3_aa: CASSLPGTSGREQYF

j_call: TRBJ2-1
v_call: TRBV12-3/TRBV12-4
clone_size: -
d_call: -
cdr3_nt: TGTGCCAGCAGCAGGGGCTCCTACAATGAGCAGTTCTTC
cdr3_aa: CASSRGSYNEQFF

j_call: TRBJ2-3
v_call: TRBV5-1
clone_size: once
d_call: -
cdr3_nt: TGCGCCAGCAGCTTCTGGTGGGGGGGCAGCACAGATACGCAGTATTTT
cdr3_aa: CASSFWWGGSTDTQYF

j_call: TRBJ1-5
v_call: TRBV19
clone_size: -
d_call: -
cdr3_nt: TGTGCCAGTAGTATAGGGGGGCTTCGCAATCAGCCCCAGCATTTT
cdr3_aa: CASSIGGLRNQPQHF

j_call: TRBJ2-1
v_call: TRBV11-2
clone_size: -
d_call: TRBD2
cdr3_nt: TGTGCCAGCAGCCCCGATAGCGGGAGGAGTGAGCAGTTCTTC
cdr3_aa: CASSPDSGRSEQFF